The rows below give T cell receptor beta chains drawn from one sample of a study of lymphopenia after photon versus proton radiotherapy. Generated by immunoSEQ multiplex PCR, the TCRdb table keeps only in-frame clones and is missing some. The sample has about 30,000 clones, approximately 95% seen once. The source material was peripheral blood, sampled from a patient treated with photon-based radiotherapy. These receptors were taken from a woman aged 45 to 65 with cholangiocarcinoma. Both conserved end residues are part of each CDR3. A D gene is named only where the DNA matches it firmly. Not all rows give a size; the values are once, few, many and, for expanded clones, a class.

CDR3,DNA,J,length,V,size,D
CASSLGPIQSEQFF,TGTGCCAGCAGCTTAGGGCCCATACAGTCTGAGCAGTTCTTC,TRBJ2-1,14,TRBV7-9,once,NA
CASGTDYNEQFF,TGTGCCAGTGGGACAGACTACAATGAGCAGTTCTTC,TRBJ2-1,12,TRBV19,NA,TRBD1
CASSDSQPQHF,TGTGCCAGCAGTGATAGTCAGCCCCAGCATTTT,TRBJ1-5,11,TRBV6-1,NA,NA
CATRLGTGQLNTEAFF,TGTGCCACCAGGCTCGGGACAGGACAACTGAACACTGAAGCTTTCTTT,TRBJ1-1,16,TRBV10-3,NA,TRBD1
CASSSGRDPRNEQYF,TGTGCCAGCAGCTCCGGGAGGGACCCCCGGAACGAGCAGTACTTC,TRBJ2-7,15,TRBV5-4,NA,TRBD2
CASSSRQGLGEQYF,TGCGCCAGCAGCTCCCGACAGGGTCTTGGCGAGCAGTACTTC,TRBJ2-7,14,TRBV5-1,once,TRBD1
CASSLAETDTQYF,TGTGCCAGCAGCTTGGCCGAGACAGATACGCAGTATTTT,TRBJ2-3,13,TRBV5-4,NA,NA
CASSQRTGGLHEQYF,TGCGCCAGCAGCCAACGGACAGGGGGCTTACACGAGCAGTACTTC,TRBJ2-7,15,TRBV4-3,NA,TRBD1
CAWSPARSNTEAFF,TGTGCCTGGAGTCCCGCGAGGTCCAACACTGAAGCTTTCTTT,TRBJ1-1,14,TRBV30,few,NA
CASSPLLSSYNEQFF,TGTGCCAGCAGCCCCCTTTTGAGCTCCTACAATGAGCAGTTCTTC,TRBJ2-1,15,TRBV9,NA,NA
CASSRRDRGLGKLFF,TGTGCCAGCAGCCGCCGGGACAGGGGGCTAGGAAAACTGTTTTTT,TRBJ1-4,15,TRBV7-2,NA,TRBD1
CASSLRGPSYNSPLHF,TGTGCCAGCAGTTTAAGAGGCCCCTCCTATAATTCACCCCTCCACTTT,TRBJ1-6,16,TRBV27,NA,NA
CASSQGLPRFTGELFF,TGTGCCAGCAGCCAAGGTTTGCCTAGATTCACCGGGGAGCTGTTTTTT,TRBJ2-2,16,TRBV14,NA,NA
CASSPGLGTEAFF,TGTGCCAGCTCCCCAGGGTTGGGCACTGAAGCTTTCTTT,TRBJ1-1,13,TRBV18,NA,NA
CASSDRGDTGELFF,TGTGCCAGCTCAGACAGGGGCGACACCGGGGAGCTGTTTTTT,TRBJ2-2,14,TRBV18,NA,TRBD1
CASSLGQGMSGYTF,TGTGCCAGCAGCCTAGGACAGGGTATGTCTGGCTACACCTTC,TRBJ1-2,14,TRBV6-5,NA,TRBD1
CASSLLMSQEDGYTF,TGTGCCAGCAGTTTATTAATGAGCCAGGAGGATGGCTACACCTTC,TRBJ1-2,15,TRBV27,NA,NA
CASSQRGLGPSGYTF,TGTGCCAGCAGCCAAAGGGGACTGGGCCCCAGTGGCTACACCTTC,TRBJ1-2,15,TRBV14,NA,NA
CASSQTGTANYNYGYTF,TGTGCCAGCTCACAAACCGGGACAGCCAACTATAACTATGGCTACACCTTC,TRBJ1-2,17,TRBV18,NA,TRBD1
CSVIRDRAYEQYF,TGCAGCGTGATCCGGGACAGAGCCTACGAGCAGTACTTC,TRBJ2-7,13,TRBV29-1,NA,TRBD1
CATSRGTSRADTQYF,TGTGCCACCAGCAGGGGGACTAGCAGGGCAGATACGCAGTATTTT,TRBJ2-3,15,TRBV15,NA,TRBD2
CASSQGNAEGPDTQYF,TGCGCCAGCAGCCAAGGGAATGCTGAGGGGCCAGATACGCAGTATTTT,TRBJ2-3,16,TRBV4-3,once,NA
CASSVEGTGMGYTF,TGTGCCAGCAGCGTAGAGGGGACGGGGATGGGGTACACCTTC,TRBJ1-2,14,TRBV9,NA,NA
CASSYWGFPHYEQYF,TGTGCCAGCAGTTACTGGGGGTTTCCCCATTACGAGCAGTACTTC,TRBJ2-7,15,TRBV6-5,NA,NA
CASSGTGGREETQYF,TGTGCCAGCAGCGGGACAGGGGGCCGGGAAGAGACCCAGTACTTC,TRBJ2-5,15,TRBV7-2,NA,TRBD1
CASSSPHSDTEAFF,TGTGCCAGCAGTAGCCCCCACAGTGACACTGAAGCTTTCTTT,TRBJ1-1,14,TRBV27,NA,NA
CASSQESGGALAQHF,TGCGCCAGCAGCCAAGAGTCTGGGGGGGCCCTAGCCCAGCATTTT,TRBJ1-5,15,TRBV4-1,NA,NA
CSVDSGGKGETQYF,TGCAGCGTTGATAGCGGGGGGAAGGGAGAGACCCAGTACTTC,TRBJ2-5,14,TRBV29-1,NA,TRBD2
CAWTTGIATEAFF,TGTGCCTGGACAACAGGGATTGCCACTGAAGCTTTCTTT,TRBJ1-1,13,TRBV30,NA,NA
CASSAPGSEKLFF,TGTGCCAGCAGTGCACCCGGGTCTGAAAAACTGTTTTTT,TRBJ1-4,13,TRBV27,NA,NA
CASSALARASSYEQYF,TGTGCCAGCAGCGCTCTCGCGAGGGCCAGCTCCTACGAGCAGTACTTC,TRBJ2-7,16,TRBV9,once,NA
CASSYTAGAQETQYF,TGTGCCAGCAGTTACACAGCGGGGGCCCAAGAGACCCAGTACTTC,TRBJ2-5,15,TRBV6-5,NA,TRBD2
CAWSPGQGYTF,TGTGCCTGGTCCCCCGGTCAGGGCTACACCTTC,TRBJ1-2,11,TRBV30,NA,NA
CSVFEPTSGGTHTQFF,TGCAGCGTCTTTGAACCCACTAGCGGGGGGACCCACACGCAGTTCTTC,TRBJ2-1,16,TRBV29-1,NA,TRBD2
CASSFVSSYNSPLHF,TGTGCCAGCAGTTTTGTGAGCTCCTATAATTCACCCCTCCACTTT,TRBJ1-6,15,TRBV27,NA,NA
CASSHYRGTNYGYTF,TGTGCCAGCAGTCACTACAGGGGAACTAACTATGGCTACACCTTC,TRBJ1-2,15,TRBV28,NA,TRBD1
CASSIGGEQYF,TGTGCCAGCAGTATAGGTGGCGAGCAGTACTTC,TRBJ2-7,11,TRBV6-5,NA,NA
CASRRLAGSDTQYF,TGTGCCAGCAGGCGCCTAGCGGGGTCGGATACGCAGTATTTT,TRBJ2-3,14,TRBV7-9,NA,TRBD2
CASSAGPNPRYEQYF,TGCGCCAGCAGTGCCGGCCCTAACCCACGCTACGAGCAGTACTTC,TRBJ2-7,15,TRBV10-1,NA,NA
CASNPNGKRGGVVFGEQFF,TGTGCCAGTAACCCGAACGGTAAGAGGGGCGGGGTCGTCTTTGGTGAGCAGTTCTTC,TRBJ2-1,19,TRBV19,NA,NA